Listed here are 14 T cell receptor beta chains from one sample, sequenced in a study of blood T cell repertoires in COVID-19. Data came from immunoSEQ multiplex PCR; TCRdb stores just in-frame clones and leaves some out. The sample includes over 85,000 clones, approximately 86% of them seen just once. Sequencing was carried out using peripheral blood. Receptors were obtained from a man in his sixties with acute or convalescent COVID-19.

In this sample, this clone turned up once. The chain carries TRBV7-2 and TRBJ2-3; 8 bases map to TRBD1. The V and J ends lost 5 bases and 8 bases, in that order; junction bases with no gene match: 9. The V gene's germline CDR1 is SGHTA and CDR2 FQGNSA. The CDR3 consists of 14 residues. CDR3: CASSPKDRAGTQYF. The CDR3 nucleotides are TGTGCCAGCAGCCCAAAGGACAGGGCCGGTACGCAGTATTTT.

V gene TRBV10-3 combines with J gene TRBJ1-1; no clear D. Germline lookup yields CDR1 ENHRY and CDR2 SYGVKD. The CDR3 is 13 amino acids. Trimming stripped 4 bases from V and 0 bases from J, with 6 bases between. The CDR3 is CAISGIMNTEAFF. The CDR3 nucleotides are TGTGCCATCAGTGGTATTATGAACACTGAAGCTTTCTTT.

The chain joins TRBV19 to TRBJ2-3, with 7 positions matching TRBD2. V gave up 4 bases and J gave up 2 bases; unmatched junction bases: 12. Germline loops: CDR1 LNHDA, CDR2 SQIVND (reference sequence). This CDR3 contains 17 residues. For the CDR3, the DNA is TGTGCCAGTAGTAAGGGATCAGGCGGGGGATCCACAGATACGCAGTATTTT. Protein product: CASSKGSGGGSTDTQYF.

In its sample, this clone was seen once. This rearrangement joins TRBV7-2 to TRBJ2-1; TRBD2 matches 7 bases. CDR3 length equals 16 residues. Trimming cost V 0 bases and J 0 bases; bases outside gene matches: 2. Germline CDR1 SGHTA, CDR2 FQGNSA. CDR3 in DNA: TGTGCCAGCAGCTTAGCGGCTAGCGGCTCCTACAATGAGCAGTTCTTC. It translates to CASSLAASGSYNEQFF.

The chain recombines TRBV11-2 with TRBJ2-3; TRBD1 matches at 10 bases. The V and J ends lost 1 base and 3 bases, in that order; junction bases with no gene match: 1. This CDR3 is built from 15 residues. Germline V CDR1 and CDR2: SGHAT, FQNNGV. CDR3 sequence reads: CASSLGQGATDTQYF. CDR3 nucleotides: TGTGCCAGCAGCTTAGGACAGGGGGCTACAGATACGCAGTATTTT.

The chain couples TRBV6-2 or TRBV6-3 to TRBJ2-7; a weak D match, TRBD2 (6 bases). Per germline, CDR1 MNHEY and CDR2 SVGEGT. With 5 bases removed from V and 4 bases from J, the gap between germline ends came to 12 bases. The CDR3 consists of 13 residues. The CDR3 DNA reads TGTGCCAGCAGTCCGAGACTAGTTTACGAGCAGTACTTC. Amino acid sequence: CASSPRLVYEQYF.

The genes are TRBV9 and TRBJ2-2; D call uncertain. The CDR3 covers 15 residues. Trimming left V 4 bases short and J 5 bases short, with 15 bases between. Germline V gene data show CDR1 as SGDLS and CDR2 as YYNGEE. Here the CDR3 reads CASSPRPRLTGELFF. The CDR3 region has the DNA TGTGCCAGCAGCCCACGCCCCCGGTTGACCGGGGAGCTGTTTTTT.

This CDR3 reads CASSQEDRGVWEQYF. The CDR3 DNA is TGCGCCAGCAGCCAAGAGGACAGGGGGGTATGGGAGCAGTACTTC. The rearrangement joins TRBV4-1 to TRBJ2-7, with TRBD1 matching over 10 bases. This CDR3 is built from 15 residues. Germline CDR1 reads MGHRA; CDR2 reads YSYEKL. The ends lost 0 bases at V and 7 bases at J; junction bases unmatched: 6.

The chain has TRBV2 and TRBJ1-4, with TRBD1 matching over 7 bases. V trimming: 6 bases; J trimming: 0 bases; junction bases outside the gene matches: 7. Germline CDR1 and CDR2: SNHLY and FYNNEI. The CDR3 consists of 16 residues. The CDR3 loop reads CASSRDSYATNEKLFF. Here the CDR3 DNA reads TGTGCCAGCAGCAGGGACAGTTACGCAACTAATGAAAAACTGTTTTTT.

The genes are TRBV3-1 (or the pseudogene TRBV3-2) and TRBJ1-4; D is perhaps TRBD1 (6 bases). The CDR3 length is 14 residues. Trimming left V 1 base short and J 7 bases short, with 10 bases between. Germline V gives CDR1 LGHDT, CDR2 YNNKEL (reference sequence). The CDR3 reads CASSQAWTAEKLFF. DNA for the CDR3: TGTGCCAGCAGCCAAGCTTGGACAGCTGAAAAACTGTTTTTT.

The CDR3 spells CSASPGLIQETQYF. The CDR3 region has the DNA TGCAGTGCTAGTCCAGGGCTAATCCAAGAGACCCAGTACTTC. The chain employs TRBV20-1 and TRBJ2-5; possibly TRBD1 for D (5 bases). Trimming cost V 3 bases and J 1 base, with 12 bases left between them. CDR1 is DFQATT, CDR2 SNEGSKA, per germline (reference sequence). CDR3 size: 14 residues.

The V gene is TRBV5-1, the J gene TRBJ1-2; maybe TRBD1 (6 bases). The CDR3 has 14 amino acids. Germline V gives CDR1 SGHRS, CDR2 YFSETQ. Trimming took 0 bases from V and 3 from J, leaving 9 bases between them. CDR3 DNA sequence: TGCGCCAGCAGCTTGGCCGCAGGGGACTATGGCTACACCTTC. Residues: CASSLAAGDYGYTF.

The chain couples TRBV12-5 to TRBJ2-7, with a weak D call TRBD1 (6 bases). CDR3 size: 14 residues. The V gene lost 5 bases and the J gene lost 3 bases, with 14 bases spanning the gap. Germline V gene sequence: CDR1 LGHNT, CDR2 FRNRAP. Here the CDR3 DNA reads TGTGCTAGTGGTCCCGGGACACTCATCTACGAGCAGTACTTC. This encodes CASGPGTLIYEQYF. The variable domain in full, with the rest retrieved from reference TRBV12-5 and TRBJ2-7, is DARVTQTPRHKVTEMGQEVTMRCQPILGHNTVFWYRQTMMQGLELLAYFRNRAPLDDSGMPKDRFSAEMPDATLATLKIQPSEPRDSAVYFCASGPGTLIYEQYFGPGTRLTVT.

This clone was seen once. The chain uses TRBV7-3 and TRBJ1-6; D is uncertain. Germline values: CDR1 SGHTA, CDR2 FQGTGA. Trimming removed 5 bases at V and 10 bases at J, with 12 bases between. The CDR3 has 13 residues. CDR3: CASSQAYRSPLHF. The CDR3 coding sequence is TGTGCCAGCAGCCAAGCTTATAGATCACCCCTCCACTTT. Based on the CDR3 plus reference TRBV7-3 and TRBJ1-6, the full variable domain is GAGVSQTPSNKVTEKGKYVELRCDPISGHTALYWYRQSLGQGPEFLIYFQGTGAADDSGLPNDRFFAVRPEGSVSTLKIQRTERGDSAVYLCASSQAYRSPLHFGNGTRLTVT.